This entry lists 4 T cell receptor beta chains sequenced from one sample in a study of blood T cell repertoires in COVID-19. Assay: immunoSEQ multiplex PCR; the TCRdb copy retains only in-frame clones and omits some. This table holds fewer than 450,000 clones, roughly 89% found once. The material sequenced was peripheral blood. The source is a woman aged 18 to 35 who had recovered from COVID-19.

The chain carries TRBV29-1 and TRBJ2-5; D is unresolved. Trimming left V 7 bases short and J 4 bases short, with 19 bases between. Per the germline V gene, CDR1 is SQVTM and CDR2 is ANQGSEA. The CDR3 contains 14 residues. The chain's CDR3 is CSALVVGGPETQYF. Here the CDR3 DNA reads TGCAGCGCCCTGGTTGTTGGTGGGCCAGAGACCCAGTACTTC.

The V gene is TRBV3-1 (or the pseudogene TRBV3-2), the J gene TRBJ2-7; D uncertain. The CDR3 has 15 amino acids. V shed 0 bases and J shed 1 base, with 10 bases lying between them. In germline, CDR1 is LGHDT, CDR2 YNNKEL (reference sequence). The CDR3 protein is CASSQEKTRSYEQYV. In DNA form, the CDR3 reads TGTGCCAGCAGCCAAGAAAAAACCAGGTCCTACGAGCAGTACGTC.

CDR3 bases: TGTGCCAGTAGTATCCCTAGCGGGGGAAGAAGGGCCCAGTACTTC. This codes for CASSIPSGGRRAQYF. The V gene is TRBV19, the J gene TRBJ2-5; 10 bases map to TRBD2. From germline, CDR1 is LNHDA and CDR2 SQIVND (reference sequence). The CDR3 runs to 15 residues. J lost 9 bases, V lost 3 bases, and 10 bases had no gene match.

Points on this clone: A junction end diverges from the germline sequence, so it may reflect a read error. The chain recombines TRBV3-1 (or the pseudogene TRBV3-2) with TRBJ1-2, with 8 bases lining up with TRBD1. From germline, CDR1 is LGHDT and CDR2 YNNKEL (reference sequence). This CDR3 contains 15 residues. Written as DNA, the CDR3 is TGTGCCAGCAGCCAAGGGACAGGGTTAGGATTTTCCATCGGCTTC. Translating gives CASSQGTGLGFSIGF.